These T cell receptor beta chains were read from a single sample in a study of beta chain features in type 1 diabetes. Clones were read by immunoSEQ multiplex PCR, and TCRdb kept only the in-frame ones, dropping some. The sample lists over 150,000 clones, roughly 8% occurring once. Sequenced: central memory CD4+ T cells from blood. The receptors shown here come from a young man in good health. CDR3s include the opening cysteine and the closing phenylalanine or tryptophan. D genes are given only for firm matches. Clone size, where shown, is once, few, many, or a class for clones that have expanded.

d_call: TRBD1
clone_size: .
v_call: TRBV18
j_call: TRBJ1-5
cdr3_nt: TGTGCCAGCTCACCGGTGACAGGGACCGGTCAGCCCCAGCATTTT
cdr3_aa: CASSPVTGTGQPQHF

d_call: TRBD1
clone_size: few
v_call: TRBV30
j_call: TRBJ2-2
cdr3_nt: TGTGCCTGGAGTGTACCGGGACAGGGGGCCGGGGAGCTGTTTTTT
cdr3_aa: CAWSVPGQGAGELFF

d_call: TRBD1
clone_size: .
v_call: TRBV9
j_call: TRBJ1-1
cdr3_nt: TGTGCCAGCAGCGCGGGACAGGGAAGGGGGACTGAAGCTTTCTTT
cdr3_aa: CASSAGQGRGTEAFF

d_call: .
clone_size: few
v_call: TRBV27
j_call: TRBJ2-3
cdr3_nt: TGTGCCAGCAGTACCAGGGACAATCCTACGCAGTATTTT
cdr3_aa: CASSTRDNPTQYF

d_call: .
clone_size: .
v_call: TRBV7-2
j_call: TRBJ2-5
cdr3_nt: TGTGCCAGCAGCTTAGCCCAGGGGGGGACCCAGTACTTC
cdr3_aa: CASSLAQGGTQYF

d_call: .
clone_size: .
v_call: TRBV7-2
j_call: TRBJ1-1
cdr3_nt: TGTGCCAGCAGCTTAGTCCCAGTTCAGGGGGAAGCTTTCTTT
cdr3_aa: CASSLVPVQGEAFF

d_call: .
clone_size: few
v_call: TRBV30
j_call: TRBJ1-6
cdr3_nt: TGTGCCTGGAGTGTCCGCGATAATTCACCCCTCCACTTT
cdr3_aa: CAWSVRDNSPLHF

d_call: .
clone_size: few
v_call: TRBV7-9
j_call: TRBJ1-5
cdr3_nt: TGTGCCATACCGGGGGGGATAAGGGGGAGGGATCAGCCCCAGCATTTT
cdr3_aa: CAIPGGIRGRDQPQHF

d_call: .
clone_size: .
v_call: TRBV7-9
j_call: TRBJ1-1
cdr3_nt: TGTGCCAGCAGCTCCGGGGGGACGCTGGTCGCCGGCGAAGCTTTCTTT
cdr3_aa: CASSSGGTLVAGEAFF

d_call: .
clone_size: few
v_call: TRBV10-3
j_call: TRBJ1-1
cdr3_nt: TGTGCCATCACGGGCAGGGGAGAAGGCACTGAAGCTTTCTTT
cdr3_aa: CAITGRGEGTEAFF

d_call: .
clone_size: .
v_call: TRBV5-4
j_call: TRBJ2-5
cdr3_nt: TGTGCCAGCAGCTTGGAGGGGGGAGGGCGGCCGGAGACCCAGTACTTC
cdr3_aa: CASSLEGGGRPETQYF

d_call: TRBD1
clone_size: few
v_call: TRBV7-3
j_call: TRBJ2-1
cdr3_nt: TGTGCCAGCAGCTTAATTGGGGACAGGAGCAATGAGCAGTTCTTC
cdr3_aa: CASSLIGDRSNEQFF

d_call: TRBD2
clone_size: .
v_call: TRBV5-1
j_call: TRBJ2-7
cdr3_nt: TGCGCCAGCAGCTTGGGTGTAGCGGGAGTGGGTTACGAGCAGTACTTC
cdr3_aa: CASSLGVAGVGYEQYF

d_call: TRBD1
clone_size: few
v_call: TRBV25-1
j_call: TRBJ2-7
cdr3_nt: TGTGCCAGCAGTTATGGGACAGGAACCTACGAGCAGTACTTC
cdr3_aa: CASSYGTGTYEQYF

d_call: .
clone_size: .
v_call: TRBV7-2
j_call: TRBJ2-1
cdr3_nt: TGTGCCAGCAGCCCGGGGGTGGGCAGGGCCAGGAATGAGCAGTTCTTC
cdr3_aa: CASSPGVGRARNEQFF

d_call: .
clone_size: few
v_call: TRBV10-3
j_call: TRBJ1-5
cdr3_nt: TGTGCCATCAGTGAGTCGGTAGGGGATCAGCCCCAGCATTTT
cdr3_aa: CAISESVGDQPQHF

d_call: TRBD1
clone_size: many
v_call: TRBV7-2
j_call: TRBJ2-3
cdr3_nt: TGTGCCAGCAGCCCGGGACAGGGCACAGATACGCAGTATTTT
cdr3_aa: CASSPGQGTDTQYF

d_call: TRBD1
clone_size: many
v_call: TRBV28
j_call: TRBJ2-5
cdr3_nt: TGTGCCAGCAGCTGGGACAGGGGGCGAGGGGAGACCCAGTACTTC
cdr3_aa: CASSWDRGRGETQYF

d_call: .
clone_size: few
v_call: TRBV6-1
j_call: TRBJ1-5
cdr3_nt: TGTGCCAGCAGGGCAGGGAATCAGCCCCAGCATTTT
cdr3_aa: CASRAGNQPQHF

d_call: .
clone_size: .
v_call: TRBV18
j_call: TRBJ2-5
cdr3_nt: TGTGCCAGCTCTCGCTCCAGGGGCGAAAAAGAGACCCAGTACTTC
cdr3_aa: CASSRSRGEKETQYF

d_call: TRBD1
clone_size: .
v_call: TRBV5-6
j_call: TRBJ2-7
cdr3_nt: TGTGCCAGCAGCCCAGGGACAGGGGGCACCTACGAGCAGTACTTC
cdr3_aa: CASSPGTGGTYEQYF

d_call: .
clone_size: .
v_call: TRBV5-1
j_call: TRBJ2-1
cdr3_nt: TGCGCCAGCAGCCAAATGGGGCAGGGCAAGGGTGAGCAGTTCTTC
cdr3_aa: CASSQMGQGKGEQFF

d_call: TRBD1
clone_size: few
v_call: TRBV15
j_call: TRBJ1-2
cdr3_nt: TGTGCCACCAGCAGAGATCCCACAGGGGGCGGCTACACCTTC
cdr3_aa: CATSRDPTGGGYTF

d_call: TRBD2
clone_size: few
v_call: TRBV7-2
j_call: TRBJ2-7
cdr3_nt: TGTGCCAGCAGCTTGGGGACTAGCGGAGAGCAGTACTTC
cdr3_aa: CASSLGTSGEQYF

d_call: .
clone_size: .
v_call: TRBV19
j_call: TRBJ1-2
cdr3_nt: TGTGCCAGTTCCGGACAGCGCTATGGCTACACCTTC
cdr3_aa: CASSGQRYGYTF

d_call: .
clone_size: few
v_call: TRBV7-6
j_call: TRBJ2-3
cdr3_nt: TGTGCCAGCAGCTTAGCGGCTAGCACAGATACGCAGTATTTT
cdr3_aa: CASSLAASTDTQYF

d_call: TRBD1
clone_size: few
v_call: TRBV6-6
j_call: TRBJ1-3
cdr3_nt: TGTGCCAGCGCTCTTGGGACAGGGGGAAGTCACATATATTTT
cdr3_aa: CASALGTGGSHIYF

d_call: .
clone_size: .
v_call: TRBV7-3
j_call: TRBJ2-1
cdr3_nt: TGTGCCAGCAGCCTCTTGGCTGCTCGTGAGCAGTTCTTC
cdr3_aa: CASSLLAAREQFF

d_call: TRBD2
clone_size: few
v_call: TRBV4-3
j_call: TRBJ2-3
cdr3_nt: TGCGCCAGCAGCCAAGAAGCTAGCGGGGCTCCCACAGATACGCAGTATTTT
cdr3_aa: CASSQEASGAPTDTQYF

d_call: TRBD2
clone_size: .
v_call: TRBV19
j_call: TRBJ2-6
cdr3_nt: TGTGCCAGTAGTATTTCGGGGGGCTCTGGGGCCAACGTCCTGACTTTC
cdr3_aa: CASSISGGSGANVLTF

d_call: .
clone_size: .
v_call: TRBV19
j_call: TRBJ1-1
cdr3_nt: TGTGCCAGTAGTGAAAATGAGGGAAACACTGAAGCTTTCTTT
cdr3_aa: CASSENEGNTEAFF

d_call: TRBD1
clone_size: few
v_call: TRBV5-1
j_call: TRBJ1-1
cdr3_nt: TGCGCCAGCAGCGGAGGGACAGGGAGTGTCATGAACACTGAAGCTTTCTTT
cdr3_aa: CASSGGTGSVMNTEAFF

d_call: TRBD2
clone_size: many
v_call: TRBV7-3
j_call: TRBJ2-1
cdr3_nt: TGTGCCAGCAGCAGTAGCGGGGGTGAGCAGTTCTTC
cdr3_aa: CASSSSGGEQFF

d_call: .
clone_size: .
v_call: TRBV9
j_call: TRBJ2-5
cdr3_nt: TGTGCCAGCAGCGTGGGGGCGGCATCCTTTGGGGAGACCCAGTACTTC
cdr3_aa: CASSVGAASFGETQYF

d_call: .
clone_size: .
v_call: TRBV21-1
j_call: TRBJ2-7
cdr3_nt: TGTGCCAGCAGCACCTGCTTGCCCCGGGACAGGGCCCCCGACGGCCCTCTTGACGAGCAGTACTTC
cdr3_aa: CASSTCLPRDRAPDGPLDEQYF

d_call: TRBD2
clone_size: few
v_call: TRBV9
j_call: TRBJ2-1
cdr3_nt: TGTGCCAGCAGCTATAGCGGGATAAGCTCCTACAATGAGCAGTTCTTC
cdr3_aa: CASSYSGISSYNEQFF

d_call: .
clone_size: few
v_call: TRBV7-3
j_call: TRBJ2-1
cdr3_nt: TGTGCCAGCAGCTTAATAGCGGACTCAGAGCAGTTCTTC
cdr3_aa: CASSLIADSEQFF

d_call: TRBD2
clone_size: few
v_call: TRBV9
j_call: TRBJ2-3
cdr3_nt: TGTGCCAGCAGCGCGGGGGGGGGCTACACAGATACGCAGTATTTT
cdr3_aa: CASSAGGGYTDTQYF

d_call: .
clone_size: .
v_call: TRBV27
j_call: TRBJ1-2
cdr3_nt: TGTGCCAGCAGTCCCCAGGACAGCTATGGCTACACCTTC
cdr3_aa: CASSPQDSYGYTF

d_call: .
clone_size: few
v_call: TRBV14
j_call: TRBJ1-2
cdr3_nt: TGTGCCAGCAGCCAACTGGGGGGGTACTATGGCTACACCTTC
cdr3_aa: CASSQLGGYYGYTF

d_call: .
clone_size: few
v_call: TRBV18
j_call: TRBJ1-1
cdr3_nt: TGTGCCAGCTCACCTTCTCAGGGGCTTACGAGTGGTGAAGCTTTCTTT
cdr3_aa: CASSPSQGLTSGEAFF

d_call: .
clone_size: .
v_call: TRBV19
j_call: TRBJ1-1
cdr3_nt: TGTGCCAGTAGTATAGTTAATGTCGGCAGCGGATTCGGCACTGAAGCTTTCTTT
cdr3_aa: CASSIVNVGSGFGTEAFF

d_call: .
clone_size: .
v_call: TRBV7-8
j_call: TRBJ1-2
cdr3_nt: TGTGCCAGCAGCCCAGACACAGGTTCTAACTATGGCTACACCTTC
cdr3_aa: CASSPDTGSNYGYTF

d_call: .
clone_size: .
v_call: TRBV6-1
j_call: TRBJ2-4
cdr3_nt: TGTGCCAGCAGTGTTAGACAGCTAGCCAAAAACATTCAGTACTTC
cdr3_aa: CASSVRQLAKNIQYF

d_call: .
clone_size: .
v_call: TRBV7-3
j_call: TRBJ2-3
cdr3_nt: TGTGCCAGCAGCTTAGTTGGATTAGCTGTCTCCACGCAGTATTTT
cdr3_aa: CASSLVGLAVSTQYF

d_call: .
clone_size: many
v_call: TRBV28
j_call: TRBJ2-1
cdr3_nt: TGTGCCAGCAGTCTCGGACTATCCAAGCAGTTCTTC
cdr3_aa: CASSLGLSKQFF

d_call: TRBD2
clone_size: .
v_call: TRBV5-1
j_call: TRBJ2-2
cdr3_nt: TGCGCCAGCAGCTTGGGACTAGCGGGCAACACCGGGGAGCTGTTTTTT
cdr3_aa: CASSLGLAGNTGELFF

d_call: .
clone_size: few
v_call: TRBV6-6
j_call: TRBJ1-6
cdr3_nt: TGTGCCAGCAGTTCCATCCGAGCAGGGGCCAATTCACCCCTCCACTTT
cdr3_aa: CASSSIRAGANSPLHF

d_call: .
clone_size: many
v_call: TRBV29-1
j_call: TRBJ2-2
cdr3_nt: TGCAGCGTTGAATCAGGGCTCAACACCGGGGAGCTGTTTTTT
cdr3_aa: CSVESGLNTGELFF

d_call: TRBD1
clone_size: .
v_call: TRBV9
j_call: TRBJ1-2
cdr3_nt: TGTGCCAGCAGACAAAACCAGGGGGCCTATGGCTACACCTTC
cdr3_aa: CASRQNQGAYGYTF